The entry below describes one T cell receptor beta chain. The antigen remains unidentified. The data are from a study of cytomegalovirus exposure and HLA in healthy donors. The germline gives CDR1 SNHLY, CDR2 FYNNEI. The CDR3 has 14 residues. V gave up 4 bases and J gave up 6 bases; unmatched junction bases: 2. TCRdb's copy holds only in-frame clones and misses some; the assay was immunoSEQ multiplex PCR. The table lists fewer than 150,000 clones, about 88% of them singletons. Study-wide results and limits: Most TCR sequences proved rare, with some public TCRs found in many donors.

This sequence joins TRBV2 and TRBJ2-2; TRBD1 agrees at 10 bases. This receptor was identified in a man in his thirties or forties in good health and CMV-seronegative. The specimen was PBMCs. This CDR3 reads CASSGQGAAGELFF. The CDR3 DNA reads TGTGCCAGCAGTGGACAGGGGGCTGCCGGGGAGCTGTTTTTT.